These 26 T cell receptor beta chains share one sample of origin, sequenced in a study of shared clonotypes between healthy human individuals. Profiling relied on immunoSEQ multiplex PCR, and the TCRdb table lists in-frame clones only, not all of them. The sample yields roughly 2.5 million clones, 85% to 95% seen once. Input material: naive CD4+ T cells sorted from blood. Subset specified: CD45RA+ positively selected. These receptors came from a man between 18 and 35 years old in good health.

The DNA of the CDR3 is TGTGCCAGCAGGCCAGCCCGGCACCACCAAGAGACCCAGTACTTC. Protein: CASRPARHHQETQYF. The rearrangement links TRBV7-6 to TRBJ2-5; D gene uncertain. The CDR3 has 15 residues. Germline V gives CDR1 SGHVS, CDR2 FNYEAQ. V shed 6 bases and J shed 0 bases, with 14 bases lying between them.

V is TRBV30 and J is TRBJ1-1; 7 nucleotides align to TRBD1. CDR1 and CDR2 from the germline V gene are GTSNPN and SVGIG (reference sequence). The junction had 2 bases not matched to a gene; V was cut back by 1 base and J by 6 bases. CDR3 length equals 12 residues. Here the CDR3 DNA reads TGTGCCTGGAGTGACAGGGGTCCTGAAGCTTTCTTT. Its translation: CAWSDRGPEAFF. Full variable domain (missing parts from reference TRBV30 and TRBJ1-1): SQTIHQWPATLVQPVGSPLSLECTVEGTSNPNLYWYRQAAGRGLQLLFYSVGIGQISSEVPQNLSASRPQDRQFILSSKKLLLSDSGFYLCAWSDRGPEAFFGQGTRLTVV.

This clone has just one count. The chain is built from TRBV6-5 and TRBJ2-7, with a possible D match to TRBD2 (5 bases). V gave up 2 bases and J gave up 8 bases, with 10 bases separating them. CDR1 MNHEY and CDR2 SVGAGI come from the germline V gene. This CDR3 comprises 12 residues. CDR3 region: CASSYEGGKQYF. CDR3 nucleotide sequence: TGTGCCAGCAGTTACGAGGGCGGTAAGCAGTACTTC.

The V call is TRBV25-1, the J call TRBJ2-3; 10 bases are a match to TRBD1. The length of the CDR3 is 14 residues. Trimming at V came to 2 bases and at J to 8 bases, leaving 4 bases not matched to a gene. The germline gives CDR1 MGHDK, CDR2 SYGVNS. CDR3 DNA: TGTGCCAGCAGTGAACCAGGACAGGGGGGTACGCAGTATTTT. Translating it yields CASSEPGQGGTQYF.

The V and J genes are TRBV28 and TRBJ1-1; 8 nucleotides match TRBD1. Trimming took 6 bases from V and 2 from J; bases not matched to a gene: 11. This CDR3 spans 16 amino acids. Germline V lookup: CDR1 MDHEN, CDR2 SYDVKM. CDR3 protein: CASSPSSRGLNTEAFF. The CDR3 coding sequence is TGTGCCAGCAGCCCCTCCAGCAGGGGGCTCAACACTGAAGCTTTCTTT.

CDR3 residues: CAWSVRTGGAINQPQHF. CDR3 coding DNA: TGTGCCTGGAGTGTACGGACAGGTGGGGCAATCAATCAGCCCCAGCATTTT. The chain links TRBV30 to TRBJ1-5, with 7 bases fitting TRBD1. After removal of 0 bases from V and 3 bases from J, the junction contained 11 bases not matched to a gene. Germline-derived CDR1 and CDR2 are GTSNPN and SVGIG (reference sequence). The CDR3 sequence is 17 residues long.

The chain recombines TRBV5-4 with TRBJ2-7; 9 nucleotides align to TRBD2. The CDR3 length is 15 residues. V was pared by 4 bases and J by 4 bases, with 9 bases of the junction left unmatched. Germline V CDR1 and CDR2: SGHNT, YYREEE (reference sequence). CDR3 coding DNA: TGTGCCAGCAGCCTCCAAGTAGCGGGAGTTTACGAGCAGTACTTC. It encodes CASSLQVAGVYEQYF.

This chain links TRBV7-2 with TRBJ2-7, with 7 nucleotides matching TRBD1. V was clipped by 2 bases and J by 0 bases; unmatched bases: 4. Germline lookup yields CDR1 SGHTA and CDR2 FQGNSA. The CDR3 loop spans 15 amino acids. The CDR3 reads CASSLSRDSSYEQYF. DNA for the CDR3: TGTGCCAGCAGCTTATCCAGGGACAGCTCCTACGAGCAGTACTTC.

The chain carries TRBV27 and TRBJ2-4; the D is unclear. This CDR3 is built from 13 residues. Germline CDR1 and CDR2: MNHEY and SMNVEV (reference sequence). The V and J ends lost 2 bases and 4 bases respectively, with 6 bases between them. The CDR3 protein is CASSLTGKNIQYF. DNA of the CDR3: TGTGCCAGCAGTTTAACTGGGAAAAACATTCAGTACTTC.

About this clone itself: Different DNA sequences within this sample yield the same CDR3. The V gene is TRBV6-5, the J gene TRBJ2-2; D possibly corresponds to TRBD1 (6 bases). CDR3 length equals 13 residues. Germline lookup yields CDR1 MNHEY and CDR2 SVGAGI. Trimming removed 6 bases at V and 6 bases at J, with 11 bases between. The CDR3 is CASSPQGSGELFF. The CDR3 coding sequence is TGTGCCAGCAGCCCACAGGGTTCCGGGGAGCTGTTTTTT.

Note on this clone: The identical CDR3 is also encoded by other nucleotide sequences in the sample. CDR3 residues: CASSLGQGRPLHF. DNA of the CDR3: TGCGCCAGCAGCTTGGGACAGGGGAGACCCCTCCACTTT. The chain links TRBV5-1 to TRBJ1-6, with TRBD1 matching over 8 bases. V gave up 0 bases and J gave up 12 bases; unmatched junction bases: 2. Germline CDR1 is SGHRS and CDR2 is YFSETQ. This CDR3 is 13 amino acids long.

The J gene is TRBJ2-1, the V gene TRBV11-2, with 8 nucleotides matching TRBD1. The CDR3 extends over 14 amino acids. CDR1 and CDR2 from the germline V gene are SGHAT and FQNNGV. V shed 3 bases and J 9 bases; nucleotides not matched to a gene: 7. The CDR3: CASSFGQGNSEQFF. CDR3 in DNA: TGTGCCAGCAGCTTCGGACAGGGAAACAGTGAGCAGTTCTTC.

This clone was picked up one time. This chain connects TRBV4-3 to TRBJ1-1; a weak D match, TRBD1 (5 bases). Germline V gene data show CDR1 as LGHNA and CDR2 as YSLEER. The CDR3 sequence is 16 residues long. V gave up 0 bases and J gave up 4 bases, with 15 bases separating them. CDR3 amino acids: CASSQEGASGVTEAFF. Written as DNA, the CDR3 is TGCGCCAGCAGCCAAGAGGGTGCCTCGGGGGTCACTGAAGCTTTCTTT.

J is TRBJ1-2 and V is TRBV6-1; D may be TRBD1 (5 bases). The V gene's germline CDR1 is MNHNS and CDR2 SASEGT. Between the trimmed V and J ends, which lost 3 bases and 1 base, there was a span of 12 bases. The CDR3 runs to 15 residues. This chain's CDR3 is CASSERGDGNYGYTF. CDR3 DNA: TGTGCCAGCAGTGAGAGAGGGGACGGTAACTATGGCTACACCTTC.

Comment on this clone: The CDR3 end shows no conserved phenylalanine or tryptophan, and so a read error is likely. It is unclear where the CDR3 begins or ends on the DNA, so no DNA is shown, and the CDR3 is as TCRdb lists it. The CDR3 spells CASSIPRGL. This chain connects TRBV11-3 to TRBJ2-7. The germline gives CDR1 SGHNT, CDR2 YENEEA. The CDR3 is 9 amino acids in total, end residues counted.

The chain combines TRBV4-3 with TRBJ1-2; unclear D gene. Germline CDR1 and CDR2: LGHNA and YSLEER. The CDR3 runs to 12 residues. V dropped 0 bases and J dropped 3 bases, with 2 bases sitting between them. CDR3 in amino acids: CASSQEDYGYTF. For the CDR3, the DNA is TGCGCCAGCAGCCAAGAGGACTATGGCTACACCTTC.

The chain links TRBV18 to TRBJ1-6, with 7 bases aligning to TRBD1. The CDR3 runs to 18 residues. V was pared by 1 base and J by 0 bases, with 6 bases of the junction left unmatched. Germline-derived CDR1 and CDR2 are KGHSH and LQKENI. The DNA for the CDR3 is TGTGCCAGCTCACCACTGGCAGGGGGGAGCTCCTATAATTCACCCCTCCACTTT. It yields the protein CASSPLAGGSSYNSPLHF.

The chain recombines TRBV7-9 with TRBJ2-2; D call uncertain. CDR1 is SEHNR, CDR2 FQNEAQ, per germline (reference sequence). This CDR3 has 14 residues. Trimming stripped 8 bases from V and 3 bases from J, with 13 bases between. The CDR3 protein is CASARTAYTGELFF. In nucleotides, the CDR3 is TGTGCCAGCGCCCGGACGGCATACACCGGGGAGCTGTTTTTT.

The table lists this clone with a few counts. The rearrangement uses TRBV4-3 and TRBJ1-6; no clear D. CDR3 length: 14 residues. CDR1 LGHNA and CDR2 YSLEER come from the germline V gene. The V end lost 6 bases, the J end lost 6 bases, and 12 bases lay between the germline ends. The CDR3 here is CASSLRVSNSPLHF. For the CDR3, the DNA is TGCGCCAGCAGTTTAAGGGTCAGTAATTCACCCCTCCACTTT.

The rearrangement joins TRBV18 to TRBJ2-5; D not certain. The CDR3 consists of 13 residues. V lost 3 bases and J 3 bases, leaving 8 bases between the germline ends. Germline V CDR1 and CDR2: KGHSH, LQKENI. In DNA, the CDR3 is TGTGCCAGCTCACCGCGGATCAAAGAGACCCAGTACTTC. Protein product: CASSPRIKETQYF.

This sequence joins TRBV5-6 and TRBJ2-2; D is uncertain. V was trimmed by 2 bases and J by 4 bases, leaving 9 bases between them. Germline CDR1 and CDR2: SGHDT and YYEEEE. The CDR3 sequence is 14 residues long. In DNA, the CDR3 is TGTGCCAGCAGCTTTTCGCGAGTCACCGGGGAGCTGTTTTTT. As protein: CASSFSRVTGELFF. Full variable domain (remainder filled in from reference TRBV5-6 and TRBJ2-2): DAGVTQSPTHLIKTRGQQVTLRCSPKSGHDTVSWYQQALGQGPQFIFQYYEEEERQRGNFPDRFSGHQFPNYSSELNVNALLLGDSALYLCASSFSRVTGELFFGEGSRLTVL.

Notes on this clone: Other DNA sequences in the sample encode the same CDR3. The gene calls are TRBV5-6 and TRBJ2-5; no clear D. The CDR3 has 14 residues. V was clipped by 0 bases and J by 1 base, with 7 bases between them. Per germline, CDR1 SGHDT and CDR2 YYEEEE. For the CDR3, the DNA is TGTGCCAGCAGCTTGGGTGGTACCCAAGAGACCCAGTACTTC. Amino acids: CASSLGGTQETQYF.

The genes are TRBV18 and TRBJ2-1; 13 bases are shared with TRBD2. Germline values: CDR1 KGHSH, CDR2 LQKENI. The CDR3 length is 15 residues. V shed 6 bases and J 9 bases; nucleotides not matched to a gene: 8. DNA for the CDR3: TGTGCCAGCTCGCGGACTAGCGGGAGTTACGGTGAGCAGTTCTTC. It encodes CASSRTSGSYGEQFF.

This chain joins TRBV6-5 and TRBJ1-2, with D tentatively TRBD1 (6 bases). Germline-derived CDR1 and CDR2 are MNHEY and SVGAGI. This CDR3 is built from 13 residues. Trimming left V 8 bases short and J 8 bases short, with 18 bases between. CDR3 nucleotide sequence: TGTGCCAGCGGACGGGGGAGGGGGGAAGGCTACACCTTC. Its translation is CASGRGRGEGYTF.

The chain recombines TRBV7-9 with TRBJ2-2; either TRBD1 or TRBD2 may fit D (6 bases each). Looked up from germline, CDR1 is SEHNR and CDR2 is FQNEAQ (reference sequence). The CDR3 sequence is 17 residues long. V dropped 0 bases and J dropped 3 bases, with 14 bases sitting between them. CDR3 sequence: CASSLAGRTDYTGELFF. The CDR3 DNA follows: TGTGCCAGCAGCTTAGCGGGGAGGACAGACTACACCGGGGAGCTGTTTTTT.

The CDR3, as DNA: TGTGCCAGCAGTTACTCGTCGGGGGGAAACACCATATATTTT. It encodes CASSYSSGGNTIYF. This chain connects TRBV6-5 to TRBJ1-3, with D unresolved. With 0 bases removed from V and 4 bases from J, the gap between germline ends came to 7 bases. The germline gives CDR1 MNHEY, CDR2 SVGAGI. The CDR3 extends over 14 amino acids.